This TCR beta chain was identified during a study of human T cells and chemical hapten exposure. There are a few counts of this clonotype. Via MiXCR, TCRdb re-called the RACE reads, giving one row per CDR3 protein. The sample consists of under 90,000 distinct CDR3 sequences, 8.5% of them appearing once. Germline V gives CDR1 SGDLS, CDR2 YYNGEE. The junction had 10 bases not matched to a gene; V was cut back by 5 bases and J by 5 bases. The CDR3 extends over 16 amino acids. The time point is: patch test 2, 6 weeks after DPC sensitization. This sample's treatment: therapeutic diphenylcyclopropenone sensitization with weekly scalp DPC.

The clonotype was recovered from a woman in her forties or fifties with alopecia areata. Some clones in this sample may be carry-over from other donors' samples. The sequencing used whole blood, collected in connection with sensitization to the hapten diphenylcyclopropenone (DPC). The V and J genes are TRBV9 and TRBJ2-1, with 10 positions matching TRBD2. Written as DNA, the CDR3 is TGTGCCAGCAGGGACCCTAGCGGGGGCGGGGACAATGAGCAGTTCTTC. Translated: CASRDPSGGGDNEQFF.